This T cell receptor beta chain was identified during a study of blood T cell repertoires in COVID-19. Study-wide background: The study drew acute and convalescent COVID-19 samples from the United States, Italy and Spain.

One Seattle source followed patients from active infection through their disease course. Germline CDR1 and CDR2: MNHNY and SVGAGI (reference sequence). This CDR3 comprises 15 residues. V was shortened by 6 bases and J by 3 bases, with 15 bases between the two germline ends. The authors' processing: Estimates of nucleated cell counts were drawn from the amplification of reference gene primers. The protocol was immunoSEQ multiplex PCR, while the TCRdb copy is restricted to in-frame clones and leaves out a portion. V and J calls and clone size come straight from that table; D and trimming were deduced from the DNA. Of about 170,000 clones listed, about 85% are singletons.

The source material was peripheral blood. The chain is built from TRBV6-6 and TRBJ1-5, with a possible D match to TRBD1 (5 bases). This TCR came from a woman of 80 years or more with COVID-19, enrolled during active disease. The CDR3 region has the DNA TGTGCCAGCAGCAGGGTGCGACAGACCAATCAGCCCCAGCATTTT. This translates into CASSRVRQTNQPQHF.